Following are 30 T cell receptor beta chains from one sample sequenced in a study of T-cell reconstitution after alpha-beta-depleted transplantation in children. Unique molecular identifiers tagged the TCRbeta library. MiXCR, applied by TCRdb to the PCR reads, yields one record per CDR3 protein. Of 100,000 to 120,000 distinct CDR3 sequences in the sample, 10% are singletons; the top ten hold 6.5% to 9.5%. The sample consisted of PBMCs from the stem cell graft donor, taken from the stem cell graft. These receptors were obtained from a human donor who donated a stem cell graft to a child with acute lymphoblastic leukemia.

This clonotype appeared many times. CDR3 loop: CASSLRLAANTGELFF. Written as DNA, the CDR3 is TGTGCCAGCAGCTTGAGACTAGCGGCGAACACCGGGGAGCTGTTTTTT. The chain combines TRBV7-2 with TRBJ2-2; TRBD2 agrees at 9 bases. The junction had 2 bases not matched to a gene; V was cut back by 3 bases and J by 0 bases. Germline CDR1 is SGHTA and CDR2 is FQGNSA. The CDR3 spans 16 residues.

This clonotype was recorded at least ten times. V and J are TRBV27 and TRBJ1-1, with D unclear. The CDR3 has 12 residues. With 7 bases removed from V and 3 bases from J, the gap between germline ends came to 9 bases. In germline, CDR1 is MNHEY, CDR2 SMNVEV (reference sequence). The CDR3 loop reads CASKDFDTEAFF. The CDR3 region has the DNA TGTGCCAGCAAGGACTTCGACACTGAAGCTTTCTTT.

The V and J genes are TRBV7-9 and TRBJ2-3, with 13 bases identical to TRBD2. The length of the CDR3 is 16 residues. Germline CDR1 reads SEHNR; CDR2 reads FQNEAQ (reference sequence). The V gene end was trimmed by 4 bases and the J gene end by 4 bases; junction bases not matched to a gene: 5. The CDR3 DNA follows: TGTGCCAGCAGCTCCCGGACTAGCGGGAGCGCAGATACGCAGTATTTT. This codes for CASSSRTSGSADTQYF.

This clonotype has ten or more counts. The V gene is TRBV14, the J gene TRBJ1-2, with TRBD1 matching 8 bases. The junction had 5 bases not matched to a gene; V was cut back by 4 bases and J by 7 bases. There are 13 residues in the CDR3. CDR1 and CDR2 from the germline V gene are SGHDN and FVKESK. This chain's CDR3 is CASSPGQGSGYTF. The CDR3 DNA sequence: TGTGCCAGCAGCCCCGGACAGGGCTCTGGCTACACCTTC.

This clonotype was seen many times. The V call is TRBV20-1, the J call TRBJ2-1; the match to TRBD2 covers 13 bases. The V gene end was trimmed by 0 bases and the J gene end by 8 bases; junction bases not matched to a gene: 7. Germline values: CDR1 DFQATT, CDR2 SNEGSKA (reference sequence). The CDR3 totals 16 residues. The CDR3 region has the DNA TGCAGTGCTAGAGATCAACTAGCGGGGGGGCTCGATGAGCAGTTCTTC. Its protein product is CSARDQLAGGLDEQFF.

The sample holds many counts of this clonotype. The chain uses TRBV6-5 and TRBJ2-4; D ambiguous. Germline-derived CDR1 and CDR2 are MNHEY and SVGAGI. V was shortened by 4 bases and J by 0 bases, with 13 bases between the two germline ends. This CDR3 is 16 amino acids long. CDR3 amino acids: CASSSLGYVAKNIQYF. In DNA form, the CDR3 reads TGTGCCAGCAGTTCCTTGGGCTACGTAGCCAAAAACATTCAGTACTTC.

On this clonotype: A single base separates this from a much larger clone, so it may be a read error. The chain has TRBV10-3 and TRBJ2-3; TRBD2 agrees at 13 bases. CDR1 ENHRY and CDR2 SYGVKD come from the germline V gene. V was clipped by 6 bases and J by 3 bases; unmatched bases: 15. The CDR3 is 19 residues long. The chain's CDR3 is CAISRSLGLAGPDTDTQYF. Written as DNA, the CDR3 is TGTGCCATCAGCCGATCCTTGGGACTAGCGGGACCGGATACAGATACGCAGTATTTT.

This clonotype has ten or more counts. This chain uses TRBV5-1 with TRBJ1-2; D remains unclear. The CDR3 runs to 14 residues. CDR1 and CDR2 from the germline V gene are SGHRS and YFSETQ. V lost 4 bases and J lost 8, with 18 bases in between. CDR3 bases: TGCGCCAGCAGCACATTACCTGGTTCATCGGGCTACACCTTC. Translated, it gives CASSTLPGSSGYTF.

This clonotype was recorded at least ten times. J is TRBJ1-5 and V is TRBV12-3 or TRBV12-4; D uncertain. V was shortened by 4 bases and J by 7 bases, with 14 bases between the two germline ends. The CDR3 sequence is 14 residues long. CDR3 loop: CASSSYHWKQPQHF. In DNA, the CDR3 is TGTGCCAGCAGTTCCTACCATTGGAAGCAGCCCCAGCATTTT.

This clonotype was observed many times. This chain joins TRBV6-2 or TRBV6-3 and TRBJ2-7, with 10 bases matching TRBD1. V shed 5 bases and J 3 bases; nucleotides not matched to a gene: 4. The CDR3 consists of 14 residues. Per the germline V gene, CDR1 is MNHEY and CDR2 is SVGEGT. CDR3 coding DNA: TGTGCCAGCAGTAAGGGACAGGGGATCTACGAGCAGTACTTC. Amino acids: CASSKGQGIYEQYF.

In this sample, this clonotype turned up many times. J is TRBJ1-1 and V is TRBV5-1; D unresolved. The CDR3 has 11 amino acids. Trimming stripped 0 bases from V and 7 bases from J, with 4 bases between. Germline V CDR1 and CDR2: SGHRS, YFSETQ. Here the CDR3 reads CASSLGVEAFF. The CDR3 coding sequence is TGCGCCAGCAGCTTGGGGGTTGAAGCTTTCTTT.

There are many counts of this clonotype. CDR3 in DNA: TGCAGCGTTGCTTTTCGGGCCACAGATACGCAGTATTTT. It encodes CSVAFRATDTQYF. The rearrangement links TRBV29-1 to TRBJ2-3; unclear D gene. Trimming took off 4 bases at V and 2 bases at J, with 10 bases between the two ends. Per the germline V gene, CDR1 is SQVTM and CDR2 is ANQGSEA. The CDR3 extends over 13 amino acids.

This clonotype appeared many times. V usage is TRBV24-1 and J usage is TRBJ2-3; 12 nucleotides align to TRBD2. This CDR3 contains 19 residues. Germline CDR1 reads KGHDR; CDR2 reads SFDVKD. With V trimmed by 3 bases and J by 4 bases, 13 bases remained unmatched. This CDR3 reads CATSDPDPSSGGAADTQYF. The CDR3 nucleotides are TGTGCCACCAGTGATCCCGATCCGTCTAGCGGGGGGGCAGCAGATACGCAGTATTTT.

This clonotype was detected only a few times. This chain connects TRBV7-6 to TRBJ1-1, with D possibly TRBD1 on 6 matching bases. CDR3 length equals 14 residues. Germline V gene sequence: CDR1 SGHVS, CDR2 FNYEAQ. The germline V and J ends were trimmed by 5 bases and 4 bases, with 14 bases remaining between them. In nucleotides, the CDR3 is TGTGCCAGCAGCCCAGGGGTTGGAGGCACTGAAGCTTTCTTT. This translates into CASSPGVGGTEAFF.

As regards this clonotype: This sequence may be a read error, since a much larger clone differs from it by one base. The chain combines TRBV7-2 with TRBJ1-5; possible D gene TRBD1, 5 bases. This CDR3 region has 14 residues. Germline V gene lookup returns CDR1 SGHTA and CDR2 FQGNSA. The CDR3 DNA sequence: TGTGCCAGCAGCTTGGGGGTGGGCAATCAGGCCCAGCATTTT. As protein: CASSLGVGNQAQHF. The complete variable domain, with remaining parts taken from reference TRBV7-2 and TRBJ1-5, reads GAGVSQSPSNKVTEKGKDVELRCDPISGHTALYWYRQSLGQGLEFLIYFQGNSAPDKSGLPSDRFSAERTGGSVSTLTIQRTQQEDSAVYLCASSLGVGNQAQHFGDGTRLSIL.

There are many counts of this clonotype. The chain joins TRBV7-3 to TRBJ1-2; D call uncertain. Trimming stripped 2 bases from V and 8 bases from J, with 15 bases between. Looked up from germline, CDR1 is SGHTA and CDR2 is FQGTGA. This CDR3 has 14 amino acids. CDR3 DNA sequence: TGTGCCAGCAGCTTAGATGGTCGAGCTGGGGGCTACACCTTC. Residues: CASSLDGRAGGYTF.

This clonotype was observed at least ten times. This chain uses TRBV18 with TRBJ1-5, with 9 bases aligning to TRBD1. There are 15 residues in the CDR3. Losses at the gene ends were 6 bases for V and 5 bases for J; bases not matched to a gene: 8. CDR1 is KGHSH, CDR2 LQKENI, per germline. The CDR3 DNA reads TGTGCCAGCTCGGCACGTACAGGGGGCGATCAGCCCCAGCATTTT. Its translation: CASSARTGGDQPQHF.

This clonotype was seen at least ten times. The gene calls are TRBV20-1 and TRBJ2-5; possibly TRBD1 or TRBD2 for D (5 bases each). Per germline, CDR1 DFQATT and CDR2 SNEGSKA (reference sequence). The length of the CDR3 is 15 residues. The ends were cut back, 0 bases at V and 2 bases at J, with 13 bases in the middle. CDR3 amino acids: CSARDSGTPQETQYF. The CDR3 coding sequence is TGCAGTGCTAGAGACTCCGGGACCCCGCAAGAGACCCAGTACTTC.

There are many counts of this clonotype. This chain uses TRBV29-1 with TRBJ2-7; 8 bases align to TRBD1. V lost 0 bases and J lost 3; bases outside the gene matches: 16. Per the germline V gene, CDR1 is SQVTM and CDR2 is ANQGSEA. The CDR3 length is 18 residues. CDR3: CSVEDTSFRTGNHYEQYF. DNA of the CDR3: TGCAGCGTTGAAGATACTAGTTTCCGGACAGGGAACCACTACGAGCAGTACTTC.

The V call is TRBV7-9, the J call TRBJ2-1; tentative D call: TRBD1 (5 bases). The CDR3 has 15 amino acids. Trimming pared 0 bases from V and 7 bases from J, leaving 13 bases between. Germline V CDR1 and CDR2: SEHNR, FQNEAQ (reference sequence). The CDR3 bases are TGTGCCAGCAGCTTAGCGTCCCAGGGTTATAATGAGCAGTTCTTC. It yields the protein CASSLASQGYNEQFF.

The J gene is TRBJ2-1, the V gene TRBV12-3 or TRBV12-4; TRBD2 matches at 9 bases. The trim removed 3 bases at V and 12 bases at J, leaving 9 bases unmatched. The CDR3 extends over 14 amino acids. The CDR3 loop reads CASSFQAAGGPQFF. The CDR3 DNA follows: TGTGCCAGCAGTTTTCAGGCAGCGGGGGGTCCGCAGTTCTTC.

Ten or more counts support this clonotype. The chain carries TRBV4-1 and TRBJ1-2; TRBD1 aligns across 8 bases. Germline values: CDR1 MGHRA, CDR2 YSYEKL. Unmatched junction bases numbered 1, after V lost 1 base and J lost 3 bases. CDR3 length: 14 amino acids. In DNA, the CDR3 is TGCGCCAGCAGCCAAGCGGACAGGGACTATGGCTACACCTTC. It specifies CASSQADRDYGYTF.

The gene calls are TRBV30 and TRBJ1-1; possibly TRBD1 for D (6 bases). The CDR3 is made up of 15 amino acids. With 4 bases removed from V and 4 bases from J, the gap between germline ends came to 19 bases. CDR1 and CDR2 from the germline V gene are GTSNPN and SVGIG (reference sequence). The CDR3 nucleotides are TGTGCCTGGACGACGGGGGCAGGGAGGGGCACTGAAGCTTTCTTT. Protein: CAWTTGAGRGTEAFF.

This clonotype has ten or more counts. The chain has TRBV6-1 and TRBJ2-3, with TRBD2 identical over 14 bases. V lost 4 bases and J lost 4; bases outside the gene matches: 1. In germline, CDR1 is MNHNS, CDR2 SASEGT. This CDR3 contains 15 residues. CDR3 coding DNA: TGTGCCAGCAGTGGACTAGCGGGGGGGCCAGATACGCAGTATTTT. Protein sequence: CASSGLAGGPDTQYF.

This clonotype was counted ten times or more. A read error may produce the germline difference seen at one junction end. V gene TRBV7-2 combines with J gene TRBJ2-7, with D uncertain. The germline CDR1 and CDR2 sequences are SGHTA and FQGNSA. CDR3 length equals 11 residues. The CDR3 is CASSLGGPLTF. The CDR3 bases are TGTGCCAGCAGCTTAGGGGGTCCTCTTACCTTC.

The rearrangement uses TRBV4-2 and TRBJ2-3; D might be TRBD2 (6 bases). Germline CDR1 is LGHNA and CDR2 is YNFKEQ. The ends were cut back, 0 bases at V and 2 bases at J, with 15 bases in the middle. This CDR3 has 17 amino acids. CDR3 bases: TGTGCCAGCAGCCAAGATCGGGGTAGCGGACCCACAGATACGCAGTATTTT. Protein: CASSQDRGSGPTDTQYF.

This clonotype was observed at least ten times. V is TRBV10-3 and J is TRBJ2-3, with 13 nucleotides matching TRBD2. Trimming at V came to 3 bases and at J to 3 bases, leaving 3 bases not matched to a gene. The CDR3 has 16 amino acids. The germline gives CDR1 ENHRY, CDR2 SYGVKD. The CDR3 bases are TGTGCCATCAGTGAACCGGGACTAGCGGGAACAGATACGCAGTATTTT. Its translation is CAISEPGLAGTDTQYF.

In its sample, this clonotype was seen many times. The rearrangement uses TRBV2 and TRBJ1-6; D remains ambiguous. The germline V and J ends were trimmed by 2 bases and 9 bases, with 8 bases remaining between them. The CDR3 extends over 13 amino acids. Germline V lookup: CDR1 SNHLY, CDR2 FYNNEI. Here the CDR3 DNA reads TGTGCCAGCAGTGAAAGTGGGGTTTCACCCCTCCACTTT. Encoded protein: CASSESGVSPLHF.

This clonotype was counted at least ten times. The V call is TRBV10-1, the J call TRBJ2-7; TRBD1 is a possible D gene (5 bases). The V gene's germline CDR1 is WNHNN and CDR2 SYGVQD (reference sequence). Trimming removed 7 bases at V and 3 bases at J, with 13 bases between. The CDR3 extends over 13 amino acids. CDR3 region: CASNATEGYEQYF. The DNA for the CDR3 is TGCGCCAGCAATGCGACAGAAGGCTACGAGCAGTACTTC.

This clonotype was seen many times. The gene calls are TRBV7-2 and TRBJ1-2; the D gene is possibly TRBD1 (5 bases). The germline V gene encodes CDR1 SGHTA and CDR2 FQGNSA. The CDR3 is 17 residues long. V gave up 3 bases and J gave up 6 bases, with 23 bases separating them. CDR3 sequence: CASSFTGRGTGNNGYTF. CDR3 nucleotide sequence: TGTGCCAGCAGCTTCACCGGAAGGGGAACAGGAAATAATGGCTACACCTTC.